This TCR beta chain was identified in a study of OX40 agonist ivuxolimab in advanced cancers. Study information: Hepatocellular carcinoma, melanoma, renal cell or head and neck cancer affected the dose-escalation patients.

The germline gives CDR1 MDHEN, CDR2 SYDVKM. With V trimmed by 7 bases and J by 7 bases, 10 bases remained unmatched. The CDR3 length is 14 residues. Profiling relied on immunoSEQ multiplex PCR, and the TCRdb table lists in-frame clones only, not all of them. The data show around 18,000 clones, over 80% seen once. The chain employs TRBV28 and TRBJ1-2, with TRBD1 matching over 9 bases. This specimen was CD4+ or CD8+ T cells sorted from blood, taken in a trial of the OX40 agonist ivuxolimab. This receptor was taken from an adult with an advanced solid tumor such as melanoma, head and neck, liver or kidney cancer. In DNA, the CDR3 is TGTGCCAGCACCATTCCCGGGACAGGGATTGGCTACACCTTC. Its translation is CASTIPGTGIGYTF.